This entry is about one T cell receptor (beta chain). This sample was taken from a study of PD-1 blockade in classical Hodgkin lymphoma. Losses at the gene ends were 7 bases for V and 4 bases for J; bases not matched to a gene: 19. Germline V gene sequence: CDR1 SGHRS, CDR2 YFSETQ. This CDR3 has 18 amino acids. All patients relapsed after autologous stem cell transplantation, and brentuximab vedotin exposure varied. This table comes from immunoSEQ multiplex PCR, and its TCRdb copy is limited to in-frame clones, with some not included. The sample lists tens of thousands of clones, 65% to 90% occurring once.

V gene TRBV5-1 combines with J gene TRBJ2-1; 8 nucleotides match TRBD2. Source: peripheral blood mononuclear cells (PBMCs), taken at baseline. The clonotype was recovered from a human donor with classical Hodgkin lymphoma. CDR3 sequence (DNA): TGCGCCAGCCATACCCCCTTGGCGGGGGGTCCCTCTTACAATGAGCAGTTCTTC. Translated, it gives CASHTPLAGGPSYNEQFF. Based on the CDR3 plus reference TRBV5-1 and TRBJ2-1, the full variable domain is KAGVTQTPRYLIKTRGQQVTLSCSPISGHRSVSWYQQTPGQGLQFLFEYFSETQRNKGNFPGRFSGRQFSNSRSEMNVSTLELGDSALYLCASHTPLAGGPSYNEQFFGPGTRLTVL.